This T cell receptor beta chain came from a study of Ad26.COV2.S vaccination and SARS-CoV-2 variants. Study-wide background: Participants got Ad26.COV2.S intramuscularly, once or twice 56 days apart.

Findings and caveats of the study: It was vaccine recipients, not placebo recipients, who had the higher spike-specific TCR breadth.

This CDR3 is built from 14 residues. The V gene's germline CDR1 is SGHRS and CDR2 YFSETQ. V lost 4 bases to trimming and J lost 4 bases, with 11 bases between them. The treatment is: 15 to 20 received Ad26.COV2.S at low or high dose, single or two shots; a few received placebo; per-sample allocation not given. Each sample was drawn 63 days after the first injection (of vaccine or placebo). Built on an Ad26 vector, the vaccine expressed Wuhan-strain SARS-CoV-2 spike. On this clone: Its antigen is as yet unknown.

TCRdb keeps only in-frame clones here, not all; method: immunoSEQ multiplex PCR. The sample contains 300,000 to 500,000 clones, less than 90% of which appear only once. The source was peripheral blood, collected in a trial of Ad26.COV2.S vaccine versus placebo. This chain connects TRBV5-1 to TRBJ1-4; D remains ambiguous. This sequence originates from a person between 18 and 65 years old who received the Ad26.COV2.S COVID-19 vaccine or a placebo. The CDR3 bases are TGCGCCAGCAGCCGTGACGGCGGTAATGAAAAACTGTTTTTT. This gives the protein CASSRDGGNEKLFF.